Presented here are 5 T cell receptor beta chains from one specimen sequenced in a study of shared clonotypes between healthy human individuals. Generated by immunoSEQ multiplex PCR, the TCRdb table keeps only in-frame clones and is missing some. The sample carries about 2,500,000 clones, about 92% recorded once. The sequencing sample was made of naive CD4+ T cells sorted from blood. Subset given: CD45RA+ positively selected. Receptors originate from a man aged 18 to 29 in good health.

For the CDR3, the DNA is TGTGCCAGCAGTTCTTTAGGAACCATGGGTACGCAGTATTTT. Translated, it gives CASSSLGTMGTQYF. The chain joins TRBV6-5 to TRBJ2-3; D is undetermined. From germline, CDR1 is MNHEY and CDR2 SVGAGI. Trimming pared 4 bases from V and 8 bases from J, leaving 16 bases between. There are 14 residues in the CDR3.

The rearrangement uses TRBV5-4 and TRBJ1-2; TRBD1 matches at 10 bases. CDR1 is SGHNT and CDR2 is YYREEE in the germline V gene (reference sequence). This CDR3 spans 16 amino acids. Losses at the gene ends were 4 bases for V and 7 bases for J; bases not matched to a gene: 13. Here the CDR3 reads CASSQPGQGSIGGYTF. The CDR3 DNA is TGTGCCAGCAGCCAACCGGGACAGGGGAGTATAGGTGGCTACACCTTC.

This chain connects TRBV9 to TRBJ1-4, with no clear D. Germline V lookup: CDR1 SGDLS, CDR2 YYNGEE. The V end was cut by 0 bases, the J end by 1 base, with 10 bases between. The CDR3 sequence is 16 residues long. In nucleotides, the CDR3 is TGTGCCAGCAGCGTAGCTTTAGGCGAAACTAATGAAAAACTGTTTTTT. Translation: CASSVALGETNEKLFF.

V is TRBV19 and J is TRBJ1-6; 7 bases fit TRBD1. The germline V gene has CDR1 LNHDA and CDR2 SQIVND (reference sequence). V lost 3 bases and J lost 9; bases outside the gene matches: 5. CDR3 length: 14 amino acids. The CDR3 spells CASSIGQVGSPLHF. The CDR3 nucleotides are TGTGCCAGTAGTATCGGACAGGTGGGTTCACCCCTCCACTTT.

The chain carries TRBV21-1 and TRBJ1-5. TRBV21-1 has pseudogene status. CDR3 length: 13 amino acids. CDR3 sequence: CARGGRSNQPQHF. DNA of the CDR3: TGTGCCCGCGGGGGGCGAAGCAATCAGCCCCAGCATTTT.